Following are 8 T cell receptor beta chains from one sample sequenced in a study of blood T cell repertoires in COVID-19. Generated by immunoSEQ multiplex PCR, the TCRdb table keeps only in-frame clones and is missing some. The table records fewer than 300,000 clones, approximately 84% of them present only once. Sequences were obtained from peripheral blood. These receptor sequences come from a human donor with COVID-19, enrolled during active disease. The donor label of this sample is uncertain.

This clone was counted many times. The chain carries TRBV11-2 and TRBJ2-2, with 10 bases identical to TRBD2. Per the germline V gene, CDR1 is SGHAT and CDR2 is FQNNGV. The junction had 13 bases not matched to a gene; V was cut back by 6 bases and J by 0 bases. This CDR3 is 19 amino acids long. The CDR3: CASRAIGGSGRSNTGELFF. The CDR3 bases are TGTGCCAGCAGGGCAATAGGGGGTAGCGGGAGGTCGAACACCGGGGAGCTGTTTTTT.

The chain uses TRBV7-9 and TRBJ2-7; 9 bases agree with TRBD1. Looked up from germline, CDR1 is SEHNR and CDR2 is FQNEAQ (reference sequence). The CDR3 sequence is 14 residues long. V lost 5 bases, J lost 4 bases, and 6 bases stayed unmatched. The CDR3 sequence: CASSIWDREYEQYF. As DNA, the CDR3 is TGTGCCAGCAGCATCTGGGACAGGGAGTACGAGCAGTACTTC. The full variable domain, rest sourced from reference TRBV7-9 and TRBJ2-7, is DTGVSQNPRHKITKRGQNVTFRCDPISEHNRLYWYRQTLGQGPEFLTYFQNEAQLEKSRLLSDRFSAERPKGSFSTLEIQRTEQGDSAMYLCASSIWDREYEQYFGPGTRLTVT.

The V and J genes are TRBV3-1 (or the pseudogene TRBV3-2) and TRBJ2-7, with 11 nucleotides matching TRBD2. Germline V gives CDR1 LGHDT, CDR2 YNNKEL (reference sequence). The CDR3 has 16 amino acids. After removal of 1 base from V and 3 bases from J, the junction contained 5 bases not matched to a gene. In DNA form, the CDR3 reads TGTGCCAGCAGCCAAGCCGGCCTAGCGGGAGGCTACGAGCAGTACTTC. This translates into CASSQAGLAGGYEQYF.

This chain links TRBV7-8 with TRBJ2-2; D not certain. V gave up 1 base and J gave up 0 bases, with 6 bases separating them. This CDR3 comprises 15 residues. Germline CDR1 is SGHVS and CDR2 is FQNEAQ. DNA of the CDR3: TGTGCCAGCAGCTTAGTGTCCGCGAACACCGGGGAGCTGTTTTTT. It codes for CASSLVSANTGELFF. The variable domain in full, completed from reference TRBV7-8 and TRBJ2-2, reads GAGVSQSPRYKVAKRGQDVALRCDPISGHVSLFWYQQALGQGPEFLTYFQNEAQLDKSGLPSDRFFAERPEGSVSTLKIQRTQQEDSAVYLCASSLVSANTGELFFGEGSRLTVL.

The chain combines TRBV6-6 with TRBJ2-7; tentatively, D is TRBD2 (5 bases). V gave up 5 bases and J gave up 2 bases, with 22 bases separating them. CDR3 size: 17 residues. Germline CDR1 and CDR2: MNHNY and SVGAGI (reference sequence). The DNA for the CDR3 is TGTGCCAGCAGTCCCCCCGGGAACGGGATACTGACCTACGAGCAGTACTTC. This translates into CASSPPGNGILTYEQYF.

This clone has just a few counts. This chain uses TRBV28 with TRBJ1-1; TRBD1 agrees at 8 bases. This CDR3 spans 19 amino acids. Germline trimming cut 5 bases from V and 3 bases from J; bases unmatched to any gene: 20. Germline V gives CDR1 MDHEN, CDR2 SYDVKM. In DNA, the CDR3 is TGTGCCAGCAGTCAATGGACAGGGAACAGGGAGGGTTACGACACTGAAGCTTTCTTT. It encodes CASSQWTGNREGYDTEAFF.

CDR3: CASRGTGEVRDEQFF. The CDR3 DNA sequence: TGTGCCAGTAGGGGGACAGGGGAGGTGAGGGATGAGCAGTTCTTC. This chain connects TRBV19 to TRBJ2-1, with TRBD1 identical over 10 bases. Germline V gene sequence: CDR1 LNHDA, CDR2 SQIVND (reference sequence). Losses at the gene ends were 6 bases for V and 8 bases for J; bases not matched to a gene: 10. This CDR3 is 15 amino acids long.

The chain is built from TRBV6-5 and TRBJ2-7, with a tentative D call TRBD2 (7 bases). CDR3 length: 14 amino acids. Deletions cut 2 bases from V and 6 bases from J, with 14 bases between. Per germline, CDR1 MNHEY and CDR2 SVGAGI. The CDR3 loop reads CASSYRGLAAEQYF. The CDR3 nucleotides are TGTGCCAGCAGTTACCGGGGGCTAGCGGCCGAGCAGTACTTC.